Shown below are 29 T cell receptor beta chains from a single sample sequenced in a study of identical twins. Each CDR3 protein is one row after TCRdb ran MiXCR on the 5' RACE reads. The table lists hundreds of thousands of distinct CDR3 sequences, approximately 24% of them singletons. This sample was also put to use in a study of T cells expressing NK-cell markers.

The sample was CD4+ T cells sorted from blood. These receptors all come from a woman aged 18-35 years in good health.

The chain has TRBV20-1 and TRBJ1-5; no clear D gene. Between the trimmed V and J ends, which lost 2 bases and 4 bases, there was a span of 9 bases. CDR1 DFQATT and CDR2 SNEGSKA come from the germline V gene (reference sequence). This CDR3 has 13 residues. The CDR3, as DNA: TGCAGTGCTAGAACAACGCCTAATCAGCCCCAGCATTTT. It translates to CSARTTPNQPQHF.

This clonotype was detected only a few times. The CDR3, as DNA: TGTGCCAGCAGGAGCGCCGGGATCCAACCCGGTGAGCAGTTCTTC. It yields the protein CASRSAGIQPGEQFF. The rearrangement joins TRBV12-3 or TRBV12-4 to TRBJ2-1; D possibly corresponds to TRBD2 (5 bases). CDR3 size: 15 residues. Trimming left V 6 bases short and J 9 bases short, with 21 bases between.

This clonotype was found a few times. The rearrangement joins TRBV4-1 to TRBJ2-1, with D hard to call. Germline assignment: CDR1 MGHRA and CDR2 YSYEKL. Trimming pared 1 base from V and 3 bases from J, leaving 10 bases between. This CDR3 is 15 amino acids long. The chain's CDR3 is CASSQAPRSYNEQFF. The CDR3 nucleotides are TGCGCCAGCAGCCAAGCCCCTAGGAGCTACAATGAGCAGTTCTTC.

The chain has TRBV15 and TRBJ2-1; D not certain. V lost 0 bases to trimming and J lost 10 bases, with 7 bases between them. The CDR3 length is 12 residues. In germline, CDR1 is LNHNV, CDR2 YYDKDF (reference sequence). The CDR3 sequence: CATSRDPMEQFF. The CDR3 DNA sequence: TGTGCCACCAGCAGAGATCCGATGGAGCAGTTCTTC.

CDR3 bases: TGCGCCAGCAGCTTTTCTGGACAGTCGAACACTGAAGCTTTCTTT. Translating gives CASSFSGQSNTEAFF. The chain links TRBV5-1 to TRBJ1-1; maybe TRBD1 (6 bases). V was cut by 2 bases and J by 1 base, with 12 bases left in between. Per germline, CDR1 SGHRS and CDR2 YFSETQ. The CDR3 is made up of 15 amino acids.

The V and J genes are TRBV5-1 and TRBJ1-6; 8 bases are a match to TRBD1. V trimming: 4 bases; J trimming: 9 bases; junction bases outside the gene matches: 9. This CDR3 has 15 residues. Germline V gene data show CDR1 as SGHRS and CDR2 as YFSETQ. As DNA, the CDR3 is TGCGCCAGCAGCCCTGGACAGGGTCCTGTTTCACCCCTCCACTTT. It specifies CASSPGQGPVSPLHF.

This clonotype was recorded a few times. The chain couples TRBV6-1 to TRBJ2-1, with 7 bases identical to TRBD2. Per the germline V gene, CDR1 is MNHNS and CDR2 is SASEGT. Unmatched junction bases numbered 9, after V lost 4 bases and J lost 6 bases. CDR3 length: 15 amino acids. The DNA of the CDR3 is TGTGCCAGCAGTGGGCGTCGGGAGGTTGGCAATGAGCAGTTCTTC. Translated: CASSGRREVGNEQFF.

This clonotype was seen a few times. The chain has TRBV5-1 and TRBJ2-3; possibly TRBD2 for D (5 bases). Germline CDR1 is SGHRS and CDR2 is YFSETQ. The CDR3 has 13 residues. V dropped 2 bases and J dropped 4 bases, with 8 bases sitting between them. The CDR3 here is CASSLASSDTQYF. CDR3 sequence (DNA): TGCGCCAGCAGCTTAGCTAGCTCAGATACGCAGTATTTT.

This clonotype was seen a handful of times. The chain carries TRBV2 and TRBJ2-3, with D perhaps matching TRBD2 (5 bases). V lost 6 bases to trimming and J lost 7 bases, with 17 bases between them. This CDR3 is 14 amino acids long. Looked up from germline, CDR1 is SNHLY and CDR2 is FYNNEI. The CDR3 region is CASREEQKTNTQYF. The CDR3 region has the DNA TGTGCCAGCAGGGAGGAGCAGAAGACGAATACGCAGTATTTT.

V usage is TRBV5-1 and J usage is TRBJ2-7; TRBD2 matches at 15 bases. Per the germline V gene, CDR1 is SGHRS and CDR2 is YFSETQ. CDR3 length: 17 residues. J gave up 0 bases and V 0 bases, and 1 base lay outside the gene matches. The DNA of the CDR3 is TGCGCCAGCAGCTTGGGGACTAGCGGGAGGGCCTCCTACGAGCAGTACTTC. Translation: CASSLGTSGRASYEQYF. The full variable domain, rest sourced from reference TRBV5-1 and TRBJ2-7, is KAGVTQTPRYLIKTRGQQVTLSCSPISGHRSVSWYQQTPGQGLQFLFEYFSETQRNKGNFPGRFSGRQFSNSRSEMNVSTLELGDSALYLCASSLGTSGRASYEQYFGPGTRLTVT.

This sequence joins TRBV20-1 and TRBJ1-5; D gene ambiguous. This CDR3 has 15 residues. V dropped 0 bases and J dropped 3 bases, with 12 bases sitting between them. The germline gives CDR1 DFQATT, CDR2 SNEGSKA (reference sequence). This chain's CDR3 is CSARDGRSFNQPQHF. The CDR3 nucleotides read TGCAGTGCTAGAGATGGGAGATCCTTCAATCAGCCCCAGCATTTT.

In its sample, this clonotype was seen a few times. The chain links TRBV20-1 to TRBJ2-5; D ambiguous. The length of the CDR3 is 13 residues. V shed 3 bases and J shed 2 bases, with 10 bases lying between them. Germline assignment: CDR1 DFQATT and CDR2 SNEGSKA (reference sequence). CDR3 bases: TGCAGTGCTAGCACAGACCGACAAGAGACCCAGTACTTC. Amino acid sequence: CSASTDRQETQYF.

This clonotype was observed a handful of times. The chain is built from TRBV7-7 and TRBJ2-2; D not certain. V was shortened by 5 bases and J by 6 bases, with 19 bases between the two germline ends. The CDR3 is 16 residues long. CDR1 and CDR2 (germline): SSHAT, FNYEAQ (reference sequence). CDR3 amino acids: CASSPRAPPLSGELFF. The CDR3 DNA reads TGTGCCAGCAGCCCCCGGGCCCCACCCTTGTCCGGGGAGCTGTTTTTT. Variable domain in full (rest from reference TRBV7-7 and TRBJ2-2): GAGVSQSPRYKVTKRGQDVTLRCDPISSHATLYWYQQALGQGPEFLTYFNYEAQPDKSGLPSDRFSAERPEGSISTLTIQRTEQRDSAMYRCASSPRAPPLSGELFFGEGSRLTVL.

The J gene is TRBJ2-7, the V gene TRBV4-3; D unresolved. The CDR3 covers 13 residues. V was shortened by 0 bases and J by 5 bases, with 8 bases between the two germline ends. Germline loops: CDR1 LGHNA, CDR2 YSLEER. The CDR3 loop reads CASSQDRPNEQYF. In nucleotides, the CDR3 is TGCGCCAGCAGCCAAGATCGACCGAACGAGCAGTACTTC.

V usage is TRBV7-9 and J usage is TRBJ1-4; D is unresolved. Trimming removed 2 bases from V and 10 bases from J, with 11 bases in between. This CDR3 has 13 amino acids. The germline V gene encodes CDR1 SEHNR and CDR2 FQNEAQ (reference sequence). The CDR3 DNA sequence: TGTGCCAGCAGCTTAAATGCAGTCGGAAAACTGTTTTTT. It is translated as CASSLNAVGKLFF.

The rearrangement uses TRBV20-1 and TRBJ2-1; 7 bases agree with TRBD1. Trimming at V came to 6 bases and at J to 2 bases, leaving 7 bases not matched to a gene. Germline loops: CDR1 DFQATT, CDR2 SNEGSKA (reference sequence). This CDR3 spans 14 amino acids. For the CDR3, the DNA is TGCAGTGCCATTGACAGGGCTGCCTACAATGAGCAGTTCTTC. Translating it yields CSAIDRAAYNEQFF.

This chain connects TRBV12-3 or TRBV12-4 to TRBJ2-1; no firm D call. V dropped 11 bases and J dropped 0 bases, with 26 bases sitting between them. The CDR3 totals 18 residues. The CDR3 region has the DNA TGTGCCTTCAGTTCCCTCCGCCCGCGGCCTAGCTCCTACAATGAGCAGTTCTTC. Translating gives CAFSSLRPRPSSYNEQFF.

This CDR3 reads CATSRDGGHSNFYGNTIYF. DNA for the CDR3: TGTGCCACCAGCAGAGATGGCGGACACTCCAACTTTTATGGAAACACCATATATTTT. This chain connects TRBV15 to TRBJ1-3, with a tentative D call TRBD1 (5 bases). Germline V gene data show CDR1 as LNHNV and CDR2 as YYDKDF (reference sequence). This CDR3 region has 19 residues. Trimming took 0 bases from V and 3 from J, leaving 21 bases between them.

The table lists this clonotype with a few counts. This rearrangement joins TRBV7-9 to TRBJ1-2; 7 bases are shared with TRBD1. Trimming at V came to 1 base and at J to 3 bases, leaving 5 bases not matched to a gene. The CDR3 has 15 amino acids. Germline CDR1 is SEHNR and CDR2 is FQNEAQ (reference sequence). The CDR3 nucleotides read TGTGCCAGCAGCTTAGGACAGGGAATCGACTATGGCTACACCTTC. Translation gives CASSLGQGIDYGYTF.

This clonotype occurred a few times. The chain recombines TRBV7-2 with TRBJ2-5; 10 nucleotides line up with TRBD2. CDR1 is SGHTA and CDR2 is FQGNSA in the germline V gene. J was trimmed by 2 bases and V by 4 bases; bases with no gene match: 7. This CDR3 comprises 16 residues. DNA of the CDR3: TGTGCCAGCAGCTCGTACTCACTAGCGGGGCAAGAGACCCAGTACTTC. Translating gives CASSSYSLAGQETQYF.

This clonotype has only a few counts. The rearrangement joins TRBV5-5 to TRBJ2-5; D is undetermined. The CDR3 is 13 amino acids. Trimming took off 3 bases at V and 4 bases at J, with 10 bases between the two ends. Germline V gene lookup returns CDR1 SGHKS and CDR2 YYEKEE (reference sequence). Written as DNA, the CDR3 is TGTGCCAGCAGCTCCCGAGTATCAGAGACCCAGTACTTC. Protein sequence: CASSSRVSETQYF.

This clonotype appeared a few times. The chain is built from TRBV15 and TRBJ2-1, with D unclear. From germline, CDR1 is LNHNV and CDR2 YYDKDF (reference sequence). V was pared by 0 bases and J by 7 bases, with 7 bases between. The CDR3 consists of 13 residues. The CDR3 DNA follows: TGTGCCACCAGCAGAGATGCGGCAAATGAGCAGTTCTTC. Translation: CATSRDAANEQFF.

CDR3 amino acids: CSAPGVAETQYF. DNA for the CDR3: TGCAGTGCGCCAGGGGTGGCAGAGACCCAGTACTTC. V is TRBV20-1 and J is TRBJ2-5; maybe TRBD1 (6 bases). Trimming shortened V by 6 bases and J by 4 bases, and 12 bases separated the two germline ends. The CDR3 is 12 residues long. Germline CDR1 DFQATT, CDR2 SNEGSKA (reference sequence).

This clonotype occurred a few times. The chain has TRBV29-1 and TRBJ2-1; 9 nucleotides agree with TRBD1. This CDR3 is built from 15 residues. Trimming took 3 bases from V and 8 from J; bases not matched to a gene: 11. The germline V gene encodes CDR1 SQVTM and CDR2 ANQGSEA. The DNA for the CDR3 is TGCAGCGTTGAGCGATCGGGACAGGGTTCCGATGAGCAGTTCTTC. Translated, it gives CSVERSGQGSDEQFF.

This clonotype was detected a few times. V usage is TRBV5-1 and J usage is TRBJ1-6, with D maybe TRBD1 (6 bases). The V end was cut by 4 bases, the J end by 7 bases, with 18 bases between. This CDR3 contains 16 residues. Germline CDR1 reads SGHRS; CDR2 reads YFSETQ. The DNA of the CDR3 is TGCGCCAGCAGCCTAAGGACAGTAGCTTTAAATTCACCCCTCCACTTT. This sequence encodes CASSLRTVALNSPLHF.

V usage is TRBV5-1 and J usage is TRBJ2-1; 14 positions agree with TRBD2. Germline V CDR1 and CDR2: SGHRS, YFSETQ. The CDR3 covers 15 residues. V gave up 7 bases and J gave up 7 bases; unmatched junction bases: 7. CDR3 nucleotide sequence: TGCGCCAGCGGTAGGACTAGCGGGGGGTTAAATGAGCAGTTCTTC. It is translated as CASGRTSGGLNEQFF. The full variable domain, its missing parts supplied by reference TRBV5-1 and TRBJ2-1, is KAGVTQTPRYLIKTRGQQVTLSCSPISGHRSVSWYQQTPGQGLQFLFEYFSETQRNKGNFPGRFSGRQFSNSRSEMNVSTLELGDSALYLCASGRTSGGLNEQFFGPGTRLTVL.

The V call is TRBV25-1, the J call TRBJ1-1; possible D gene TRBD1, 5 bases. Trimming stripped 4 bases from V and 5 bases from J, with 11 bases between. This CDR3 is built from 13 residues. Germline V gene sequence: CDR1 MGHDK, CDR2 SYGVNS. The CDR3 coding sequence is TGTGCCAGCAGTGGCGGGGGTCGGACTGAAGCTTTCTTT. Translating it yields CASSGGGRTEAFF.

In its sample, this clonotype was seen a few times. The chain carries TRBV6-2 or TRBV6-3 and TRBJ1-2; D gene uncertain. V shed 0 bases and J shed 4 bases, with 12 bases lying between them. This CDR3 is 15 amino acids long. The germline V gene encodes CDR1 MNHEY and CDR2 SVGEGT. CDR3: CASSYSVGDVYGYTF. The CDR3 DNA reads TGTGCCAGCAGTTACTCTGTGGGCGACGTCTATGGCTACACCTTC.

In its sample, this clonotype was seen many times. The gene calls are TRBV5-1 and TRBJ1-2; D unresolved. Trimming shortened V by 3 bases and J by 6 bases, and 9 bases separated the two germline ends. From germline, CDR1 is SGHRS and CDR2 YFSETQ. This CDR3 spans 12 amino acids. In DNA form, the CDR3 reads TGCGCCAGCAGCTCCGACGGCAATGGCTACACCTTC. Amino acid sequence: CASSSDGNGYTF.